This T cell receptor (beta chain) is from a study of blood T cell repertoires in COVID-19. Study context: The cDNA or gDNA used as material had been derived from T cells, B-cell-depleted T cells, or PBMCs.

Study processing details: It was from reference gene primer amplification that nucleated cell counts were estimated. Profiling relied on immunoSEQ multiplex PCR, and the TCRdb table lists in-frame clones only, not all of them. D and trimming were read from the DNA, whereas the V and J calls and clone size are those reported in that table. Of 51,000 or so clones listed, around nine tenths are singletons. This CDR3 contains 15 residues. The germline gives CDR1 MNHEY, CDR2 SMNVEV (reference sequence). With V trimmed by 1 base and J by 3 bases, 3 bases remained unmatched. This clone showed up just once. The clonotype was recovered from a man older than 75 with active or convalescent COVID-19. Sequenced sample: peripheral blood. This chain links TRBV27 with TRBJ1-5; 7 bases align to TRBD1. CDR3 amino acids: CASSLFGTANQPQHF. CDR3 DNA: TGTGCCAGCAGTTTATTTGGGACAGCCAATCAGCCCCAGCATTTT.